This T cell receptor beta chain was obtained from a study of T cells after yellow fever vaccination. Study results and caveats: Most primary-vaccination clones recurred post-booster (roughly 96% CD4, more than 85% CD8).

Template switching by 5'RACE produced TCR cDNA, adding a universal primer site and UMIs. TCRdb re-analysed the 5' RACE reads in MiXCR, keeping a single row per CDR3 protein. Here the sample spans roughly 250,000 distinct CDR3 sequences, over 10% being singletons. A remark on this clonotype: The antigen is not known.

Germline V gene sequence: CDR1 SGHAT, CDR2 FQNNGV. The CDR3 is 15 residues long. Trimming removed 6 bases from V and 5 bases from J; junction bases left unmatched: 10. This receptor was identified in a man in his thirties or forties who received the YFV17D yellow fever vaccine. This chain joins TRBV11-2 and TRBJ2-3, with TRBD2 matching over 8 bases. Material: CD4+ T cells sorted from PBMCs, obtained 45 days after the yellow fever booster vaccination. The chain's CDR3 is CASSSNIRGGDTQYF. The CDR3 DNA sequence: TGTGCCAGCAGTTCTAATATCCGGGGGGGAGATACGCAGTATTTT.